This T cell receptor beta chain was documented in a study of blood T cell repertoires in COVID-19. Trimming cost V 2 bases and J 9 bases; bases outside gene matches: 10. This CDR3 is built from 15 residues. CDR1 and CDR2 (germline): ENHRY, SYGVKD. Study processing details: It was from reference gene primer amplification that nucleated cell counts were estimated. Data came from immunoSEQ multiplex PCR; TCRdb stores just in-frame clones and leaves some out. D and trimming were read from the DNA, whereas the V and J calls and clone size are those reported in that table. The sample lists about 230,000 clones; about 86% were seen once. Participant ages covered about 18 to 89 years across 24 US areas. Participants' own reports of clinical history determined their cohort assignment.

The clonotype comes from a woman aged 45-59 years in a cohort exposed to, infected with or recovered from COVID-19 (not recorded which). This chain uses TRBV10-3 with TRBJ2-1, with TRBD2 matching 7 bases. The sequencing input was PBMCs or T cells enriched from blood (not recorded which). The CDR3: CAISEMGLPRFEQFF. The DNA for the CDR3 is TGTGCCATCAGTGAGATGGGACTACCCCGGTTTGAGCAGTTCTTC.